The next 8 T cell receptor beta chains were all read from a single sample in a study of T cells after yellow fever vaccination. A single record per CDR3 protein comes from TCRdb applying MiXCR to the 5' RACE reads. The sample carries about 340,000 distinct CDR3 sequences, almost 4% recorded once. The sequencing here drew on PBMCs, taken 5 days after the yellow fever booster vaccination. The origin of the receptors is a man aged 18 to 30 who received the YFV17D yellow fever vaccine.

This clonotype was seen many times. This sequence joins TRBV6-1 and TRBJ1-5; D may be TRBD1 (5 bases). This CDR3 comprises 14 residues. The germline V and J ends were trimmed by 10 bases and 0 bases, with 13 bases remaining between them. Germline CDR1 and CDR2: MNHNS and SASEGT. This CDR3 reads CATQTEFSNQPQHF. The CDR3, as DNA: TGTGCCACCCAGACAGAATTTAGCAATCAGCCCCAGCATTTT.

There are many counts of this clonotype. The chain uses TRBV6-5 and TRBJ2-3, with D unresolved. Trimming stripped 0 bases from V and 3 bases from J, with 7 bases between. The CDR3 has 14 residues. From germline, CDR1 is MNHEY and CDR2 SVGAGI. CDR3 coding DNA: TGTGCCAGCAGTTACTCGAGTAGAACAGATACGCAGTATTTT. Its protein is CASSYSSRTDTQYF.

This clonotype has a handful of counts. V is TRBV4-2 and J is TRBJ2-5; D is undetermined. The CDR3 spans 11 residues. Deletions cut 0 bases from V and 9 bases from J, with 5 bases between. CDR1 and CDR2 from the germline V gene are LGHNA and YNFKEQ. CDR3 loop: CASSQDMAQYF. The CDR3 region has the DNA TGTGCCAGCAGCCAAGATATGGCCCAGTACTTC.

This clonotype was found a few times. The chain recombines TRBV9 with TRBJ1-2; possibly TRBD1 for D (6 bases). Germline CDR1 and CDR2: SGDLS and YYNGEE. The CDR3 is 13 residues long. V was clipped by 0 bases and J by 7 bases, with 10 bases between them. The CDR3 here is CASSVDRAGGYTF. For the CDR3, the DNA is TGTGCCAGCAGCGTAGACAGGGCCGGTGGCTACACCTTC.

In this sample, this clonotype turned up many times. V gene TRBV15 combines with J gene TRBJ1-2; 7 nucleotides line up with TRBD1. Losses at the gene ends were 1 base for V and 6 bases for J; bases not matched to a gene: 8. The CDR3 has 15 amino acids. Germline lookup yields CDR1 LNHNV and CDR2 YYDKDF (reference sequence). The CDR3 here is CATSRVGGTVDGYTF. The CDR3 DNA reads as TGTGCCACCAGCAGAGTGGGAGGGACAGTAGATGGCTACACCTTC.

The V gene is TRBV5-1, the J gene TRBJ1-5, with no clear D. The V end was cut by 2 bases, the J end by 1 base, with 4 bases between. This CDR3 spans 13 amino acids. The germline V gene has CDR1 SGHRS and CDR2 YFSETQ. CDR3 DNA: TGCGCCAGCAGCTTTCTAAGCAATCAGCCCCAGCATTTT. Protein product: CASSFLSNQPQHF.

This chain joins TRBV28 and TRBJ2-5, with 11 bases aligning to TRBD2. V was clipped by 5 bases and J by 3 bases; unmatched bases: 5. This CDR3 region has 15 residues. Germline loops: CDR1 MDHEN, CDR2 SYDVKM. This CDR3 is CASSGGTSGEETQYF. In nucleotides, the CDR3 is TGTGCCAGCAGTGGAGGGACTAGCGGAGAAGAGACCCAGTACTTC.

This clonotype has ten or more counts. The CDR3 sequence: CSSVDSSLGRETQYF. The CDR3 coding sequence is TGCAGCAGCGTGGACAGCAGCCTCGGTCGGGAGACCCAGTACTTC. The chain employs TRBV20-1 and TRBJ2-5, with D tentatively TRBD1 (6 bases). Germline V CDR1 and CDR2: DFQATT, SNEGSKA (reference sequence). The CDR3 has 15 amino acids.